This entry lists 10 T cell receptor beta chains sequenced from one sample in a study of blood T cell repertoires in COVID-19. Sequencing used immunoSEQ multiplex PCR; TCRdb keeps in-frame clones, though not all of them. Of around 100,000 clones in the sample, 70% to 90% were seen once. The sample consisted of peripheral blood. All receptors come from a man over 45 in a cohort sampled during active COVID-19.

The rearrangement uses TRBV7-9 and TRBJ2-4, with TRBD2 as a possible D gene (5 bases). Trimming took 2 bases from V and 0 from J, leaving 5 bases between them. There are 14 residues in the CDR3. Germline V CDR1 and CDR2: SEHNR, FQNEAQ (reference sequence). The CDR3 region is CASSLRGAKNIQYF. The CDR3 DNA follows: TGTGCCAGCAGCTTACGGGGAGCCAAAAACATTCAGTACTTC.

V usage is TRBV11-2 and J usage is TRBJ2-1; TRBD2 agrees at 12 bases. Losses at the gene ends were 4 bases for V and 7 bases for J; bases not matched to a gene: 8. The CDR3 contains 16 residues. The germline gives CDR1 SGHAT, CDR2 FQNNGV. The CDR3 loop is CASSYATSGGTNEQFF. In DNA form, the CDR3 reads TGTGCCAGCAGCTATGCTACTAGCGGGGGGACAAATGAGCAGTTCTTC.

V usage is TRBV2 and J usage is TRBJ1-4; D unclear. The CDR3 is made up of 12 amino acids. Germline CDR1 and CDR2: SNHLY and FYNNEI. V dropped 6 bases and J dropped 7 bases, with 9 bases sitting between them. The CDR3 coding sequence is TGTGCCAGCAGACCCGAGGGTGAAAAACTGTTTTTT. It codes for CASRPEGEKLFF.

The chain uses TRBV24-1 and TRBJ2-5; D perhaps matches TRBD2 (5 bases). This CDR3 has 14 residues. V shed 12 bases and J shed 0 bases, with 16 bases lying between them. Germline loops: CDR1 KGHDR, CDR2 SFDVKD. The CDR3 DNA is TGTGCCTCAGGTAGCGAGGGCGACCAAGAGACCCAGTACTTC. Translation gives CASGSEGDQETQYF.

This chain joins TRBV6-5 and TRBJ2-1, with unresolved D. CDR1 MNHEY and CDR2 SVGAGI come from the germline V gene. With 0 bases removed from V and 3 bases from J, the gap between germline ends came to 12 bases. The CDR3 is 16 amino acids. The CDR3 protein is CASSYSRQTYYNEQFF. In DNA, the CDR3 is TGTGCCAGCAGTTACTCGCGGCAGACTTACTACAATGAGCAGTTCTTC.

The rearrangement uses TRBV6-5 and TRBJ1-5; 11 positions agree with TRBD1. V trimming: 11 bases; J trimming: 1 base; junction bases outside the gene matches: 1. Germline V CDR1 and CDR2: MNHEY, SVGAGI. The CDR3 runs 13 residues. CDR3 region: CAGQGASNQPQHF. The CDR3 DNA reads TGTGCCGGACAGGGGGCCAGCAATCAGCCCCAGCATTTT.

V usage is TRBV6-5 and J usage is TRBJ1-1; 10 bases are shared with TRBD1. The germline V gene has CDR1 MNHEY and CDR2 SVGAGI. This CDR3 contains 14 residues. Germline trimming cut 6 bases from V and 1 base from J; bases unmatched to any gene: 2. This CDR3 reads CASRTGGSNTEAFF. The CDR3 region has the DNA TGTGCCAGCAGGACAGGGGGCTCGAACACTGAAGCTTTCTTT.

The CDR3 reads CASSPQPTGSNYGYTF. Written as DNA, the CDR3 is TGTGCCAGCAGCCCCCAACCGACAGGGTCTAACTATGGCTACACCTTC. This sequence joins TRBV7-2 and TRBJ1-2; 7 nucleotides line up with TRBD1. Germline lookup yields CDR1 SGHTA and CDR2 FQGNSA. With 5 bases clipped from V and 0 bases from J, the junction kept 9 bases outside the gene matches. CDR3 size: 16 residues. Filled out from reference TRBV7-2 and TRBJ1-2, the complete variable domain reads GAGVSQSPSNKVTEKGKDVELRCDPISGHTALYWYRQSLGQGLEFLIYFQGNSAPDKSGLPSDRFSAERTGGSVSTLTIQRTQQEDSAVYLCASSPQPTGSNYGYTFGSGTRLTVV.

V gene TRBV5-6 combines with J gene TRBJ1-1; D remains ambiguous. The CDR3 loop spans 15 amino acids. Germline V gene sequence: CDR1 SGHDT, CDR2 YYEEEE. V dropped 3 bases and J dropped 1 base, with 13 bases sitting between them. The CDR3, as DNA: TGTGCCAGCAGCTGGTTGGCAGTTTCGAACACTGAAGCTTTCTTT. It is translated as CASSWLAVSNTEAFF.

The chain links TRBV6-6 to TRBJ2-5, with D unclear. V lost 6 bases, J lost 3 bases, and 8 bases lay in between. CDR1 and CDR2 (germline): MNHNY, SVGAGI (reference sequence). The CDR3 covers 12 residues. CDR3 sequence (DNA): TGTGCCAGCAGAGGTAGCAAAGAGACCCAGTACTTC. Residues: CASRGSKETQYF.